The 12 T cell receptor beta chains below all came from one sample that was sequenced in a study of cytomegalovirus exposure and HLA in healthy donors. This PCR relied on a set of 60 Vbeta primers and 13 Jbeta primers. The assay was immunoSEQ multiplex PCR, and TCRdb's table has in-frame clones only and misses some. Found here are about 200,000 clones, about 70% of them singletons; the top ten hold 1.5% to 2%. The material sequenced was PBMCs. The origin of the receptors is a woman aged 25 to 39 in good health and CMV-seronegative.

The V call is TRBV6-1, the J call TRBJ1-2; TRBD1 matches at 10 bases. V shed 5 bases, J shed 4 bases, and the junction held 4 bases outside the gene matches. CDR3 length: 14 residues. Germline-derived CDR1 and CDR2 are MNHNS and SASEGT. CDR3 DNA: TGTGCCAGCAGTTATGGACAGGGGGGCTATGGCTACACCTTC. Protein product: CASSYGQGGYGYTF.

Here the CDR3 DNA reads TGTGCCAGCAGCTTTCAGGGGAACACTGAAGCTTTCTTT. It translates to CASSFQGNTEAFF. The rearrangement uses TRBV7-8 and TRBJ1-1, with D possibly TRBD1 on 5 matching bases. The CDR3 is 13 amino acids. Germline-derived CDR1 and CDR2 are SGHVS and FQNEAQ. The V end lost 3 bases, the J end lost 1 base, and 6 bases lay between the germline ends.

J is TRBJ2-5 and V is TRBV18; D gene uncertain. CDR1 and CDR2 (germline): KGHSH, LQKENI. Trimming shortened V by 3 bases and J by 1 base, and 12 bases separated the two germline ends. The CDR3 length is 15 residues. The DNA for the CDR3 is TGTGCCAGCTCACCCACTGACAACCCCCAAGAGACCCAGTACTTC. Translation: CASSPTDNPQETQYF.

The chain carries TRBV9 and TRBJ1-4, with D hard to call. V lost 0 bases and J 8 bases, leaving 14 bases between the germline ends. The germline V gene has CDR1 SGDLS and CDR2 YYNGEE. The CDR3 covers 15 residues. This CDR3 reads CASSVEAGRNEKLFF. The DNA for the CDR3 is TGTGCCAGCAGCGTAGAGGCGGGTCGAAACGAAAAACTGTTTTTT.

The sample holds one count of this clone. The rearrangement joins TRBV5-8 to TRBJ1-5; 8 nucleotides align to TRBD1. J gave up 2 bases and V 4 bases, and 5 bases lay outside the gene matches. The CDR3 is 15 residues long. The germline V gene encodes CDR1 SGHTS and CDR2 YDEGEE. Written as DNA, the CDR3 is TGTGCCAGCAGCGGGGGACAGGCGGGCAATCAGCCCCAGCATTTT. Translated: CASSGGQAGNQPQHF.

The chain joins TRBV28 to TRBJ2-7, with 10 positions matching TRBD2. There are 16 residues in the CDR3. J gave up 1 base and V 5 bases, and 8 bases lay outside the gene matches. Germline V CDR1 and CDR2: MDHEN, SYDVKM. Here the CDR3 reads CASSPPLAGDSYEQYF. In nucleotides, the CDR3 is TGTGCCAGCAGTCCGCCCCTAGCGGGAGATTCCTACGAGCAGTACTTC.

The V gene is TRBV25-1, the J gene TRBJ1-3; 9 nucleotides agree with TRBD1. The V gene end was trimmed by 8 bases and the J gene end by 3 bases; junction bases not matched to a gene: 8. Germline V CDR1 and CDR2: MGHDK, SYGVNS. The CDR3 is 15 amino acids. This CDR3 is CASGGQGFSGNTIYF. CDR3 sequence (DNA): TGTGCCAGCGGTGGACAGGGGTTCAGTGGAAACACCATATATTTT. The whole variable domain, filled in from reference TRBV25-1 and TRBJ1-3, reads EADIYQTPRYLVIGTGKKITLECSQTMGHDKMYWYQQDPGMELHLIHYSYGVNSTEKGDLSSESTVSRIRTEHFPLTLESARPSHTSQYLCASGGQGFSGNTIYFGEGSWLTVV.

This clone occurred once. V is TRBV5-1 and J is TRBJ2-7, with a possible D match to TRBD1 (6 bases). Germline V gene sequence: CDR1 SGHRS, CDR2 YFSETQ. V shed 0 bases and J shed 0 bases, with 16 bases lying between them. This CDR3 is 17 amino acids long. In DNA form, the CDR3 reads TGCGCCAGCAGCTTGGTAGTGGGGGCAGGAGGCTCCTACGAGCAGTACTTC. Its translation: CASSLVVGAGGSYEQYF.

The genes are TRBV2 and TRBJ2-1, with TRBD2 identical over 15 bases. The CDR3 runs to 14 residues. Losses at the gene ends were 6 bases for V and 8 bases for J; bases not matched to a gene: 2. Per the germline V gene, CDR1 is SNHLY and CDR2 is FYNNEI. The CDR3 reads CASRGLAGGYEQFF. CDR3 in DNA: TGTGCCAGCAGGGGACTAGCGGGAGGTTATGAGCAGTTCTTC.

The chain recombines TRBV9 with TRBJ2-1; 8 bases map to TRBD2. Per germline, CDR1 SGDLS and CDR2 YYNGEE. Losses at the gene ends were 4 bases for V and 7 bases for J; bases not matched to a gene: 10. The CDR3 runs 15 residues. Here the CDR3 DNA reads TGTGCCAGCAGCACCGGGGGGGCCAGAACGAATGAGCAGTTCTTC. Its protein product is CASSTGGARTNEQFF.

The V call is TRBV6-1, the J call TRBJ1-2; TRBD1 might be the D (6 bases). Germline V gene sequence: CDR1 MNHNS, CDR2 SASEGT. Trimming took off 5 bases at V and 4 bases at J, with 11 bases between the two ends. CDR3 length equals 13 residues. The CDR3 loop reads CASSRQVAYGYTF. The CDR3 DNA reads TGTGCCAGCAGTAGACAGGTCGCCTATGGCTACACCTTC.

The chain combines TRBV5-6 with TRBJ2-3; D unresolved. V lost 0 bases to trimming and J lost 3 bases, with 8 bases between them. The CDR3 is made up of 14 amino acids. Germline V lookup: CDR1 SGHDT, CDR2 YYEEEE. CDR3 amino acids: CASSLERLTDTQYF. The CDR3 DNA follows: TGTGCCAGCAGCTTGGAGCGACTTACAGATACGCAGTATTTT.